The 12 T cell receptor beta chains below come from one sample, sequenced in a study of T cell responses to AZD1222 COVID-19 vaccine. Sequencing was performed with immunoSEQ multiplex PCR; in TCRdb, only in-frame clones are kept and a portion is missing. The data show about 53,000 clones, 84% seen once. This specimen was peripheral blood, taken on day 0 of AZD1222 vaccination. These receptors were collected from an adult in good health.

The chain links TRBV11-2 to TRBJ2-2; tentative D call: TRBD2 (6 bases). The CDR3 totals 19 residues. Germline CDR1 is SGHAT and CDR2 is FQNNGV. The ends were cut back, 4 bases at V and 4 bases at J, with 25 bases in the middle. CDR3 in amino acids: CASSSTKGGGVTFTGELFF. In DNA form, the CDR3 reads TGTGCCAGCAGCTCCACGAAGGGTGGCGGGGTAACGTTCACCGGGGAGCTGTTTTTT. Full variable domain (outside the CDR3, taken from reference TRBV11-2 and TRBJ2-2): EAGVAQSPRYKIIEKRQSVAFWCNPISGHATLYWYQQILGQGPKLLIQFQNNGVVDDSQLPKDRFSAERLKGVDSTLKIQPAKLEDSAVYLCASSSTKGGGVTFTGELFFGEGSRLTVL.

The genes are TRBV6-5 and TRBJ2-7, with D uncertain. The germline V gene has CDR1 MNHEY and CDR2 SVGAGI. This CDR3 has 15 amino acids. The V end was cut by 0 bases, the J end by 0 bases, with 9 bases between. The CDR3 sequence is CASSYSPADSYEQYF. The CDR3 nucleotides read TGTGCCAGCAGTTACTCGCCAGCCGACTCCTACGAGCAGTACTTC.

The chain joins TRBV11-3 to TRBJ2-2, with 13 nucleotides matching TRBD2. The CDR3 sequence is 16 residues long. Trimming at V came to 4 bases and at J to 7 bases, leaving 6 bases not matched to a gene. The V gene's germline CDR1 is SGHNT and CDR2 YENEEA. CDR3 residues: CASSSRLAGGIGELFF. Written as DNA, the CDR3 is TGTGCCAGCAGCTCCAGACTAGCGGGAGGTATCGGGGAGCTGTTTTTT. The whole variable domain, filled in from reference TRBV11-3 and TRBJ2-2, reads EAGVVQSPRYKIIEKKQPVAFWCNPISGHNTLYWYLQNLGQGPELLIRYENEEAVDDSQLPKDRFSAERLKGVDSTLKIQPAELGDSAVYLCASSSRLAGGIGELFFGEGSRLTVL.

CDR3 bases: TGTGCCAGCAGCCCCGGGACAGGGATCGACCACGAGCAGTACTTC. It codes for CASSPGTGIDHEQYF. The chain uses TRBV6-5 and TRBJ2-7; 9 nucleotides agree with TRBD1. This CDR3 comprises 15 residues. V lost 6 bases and J lost 5; bases outside the gene matches: 11. The germline CDR1 and CDR2 sequences are MNHEY and SVGAGI.

The chain joins TRBV5-1 to TRBJ1-1; D may be TRBD1 (5 bases). The CDR3 runs 14 residues. Germline loops: CDR1 SGHRS, CDR2 YFSETQ. V was shortened by 4 bases and J by 0 bases, with 10 bases between the two germline ends. The chain's CDR3 is CASSGGTLNTEAFF. CDR3 DNA sequence: TGCGCCAGCAGCGGGGGGACGTTGAACACTGAAGCTTTCTTT.

The rearrangement uses TRBV7-2 and TRBJ2-7; 9 positions agree with TRBD1. The V gene end was trimmed by 1 base and the J gene end by 3 bases; junction bases not matched to a gene: 4. The CDR3 length is 15 residues. Germline-derived CDR1 and CDR2 are SGHTA and FQGNSA. The CDR3: CASSLGGTGNYEQYF. CDR3 DNA: TGTGCCAGCAGCTTAGGGGGGACAGGGAACTACGAGCAGTACTTC. The full variable domain, with the rest looked up from reference TRBV7-2 and TRBJ2-7, is GAGVSQSPSNKVTEKGKDVELRCDPISGHTALYWYRQSLGQGLEFLIYFQGNSAPDKSGLPSDRFSAERTGGSVSTLTIQRTQQEDSAVYLCASSLGGTGNYEQYFGPGTRLTVT.

CDR3 in DNA: TGTGCCAGCAGCCGGCCATCGAGGGCGACGGCTGAAGCTTTCTTT. This sequence encodes CASSRPSRATAEAFF. The V and J genes are TRBV14 and TRBJ1-1; no clear D. CDR1 is SGHDN and CDR2 is FVKESK in the germline V gene. Deletions cut 4 bases from V and 6 bases from J, with 18 bases between. The CDR3 totals 15 residues.

The rearrangement links TRBV13 to TRBJ2-1; the match to TRBD2 covers 15 bases. Germline V gene sequence: CDR1 PRHDT, CDR2 FYEKMQ (reference sequence). Losses at the gene ends were 1 base for V and 7 bases for J; bases not matched to a gene: 5. This CDR3 has 17 amino acids. CDR3 coding DNA: TGTGCCAGCAGCTTAGCTCTGGGGACTAGCGGGAGGAATGAGCAGTTCTTC. It specifies CASSLALGTSGRNEQFF. Using reference TRBV13 and TRBJ2-1 for the parts outside the CDR3, the full variable domain is AAGVIQSPRHLIKEKRETATLKCYPIPRHDTVYWYQQGPGQDPQFLISFYEKMQSDKGSIPDRFSAQQFSDYHSELNMSSLELGDSALYFCASSLALGTSGRNEQFFGPGTRLTVL.

The gene calls are TRBV11-2 and TRBJ1-2; TRBD1 matches at 8 bases. CDR3 length: 14 amino acids. From germline, CDR1 is SGHAT and CDR2 FQNNGV. V lost 5 bases and J lost 3; bases outside the gene matches: 5. The CDR3 reads CASSPDRADYGYTF. Written as DNA, the CDR3 is TGTGCCAGCAGCCCGGACAGGGCGGACTATGGCTACACCTTC.

The chain uses TRBV7-9 and TRBJ2-3, with TRBD2 identical over 13 bases. V was pared by 1 base and J by 4 bases, with 8 bases of the junction left unmatched. Germline V gene sequence: CDR1 SEHNR, CDR2 FQNEAQ (reference sequence). The CDR3 spans 18 residues. The CDR3 region is CASSLERTSGSWADTQYF. CDR3 nucleotides: TGTGCCAGCAGCTTAGAACGGACTAGCGGGAGCTGGGCAGATACGCAGTATTTT.

This chain connects TRBV19 to TRBJ2-3, with D maybe TRBD1 (5 bases). The CDR3 loop spans 13 amino acids. Germline CDR1 is LNHDA and CDR2 is SQIVND (reference sequence). V was cut by 6 bases and J by 2 bases, with 9 bases left in between. In DNA form, the CDR3 reads TGTGCCAGTAGCCAGGGCCCCACAGATACGCAGTATTTT. It codes for CASSQGPTDTQYF.

The V gene is TRBV28, the J gene TRBJ1-4; no definite D call. This CDR3 contains 16 residues. CDR1 and CDR2 from the germline V gene are MDHEN and SYDVKM. Trimming removed 7 bases from V and 4 bases from J, with 19 bases in between. The DNA of the CDR3 is TGTGCCAGCACCACCGGTGGGGAAGGTTTTAATGAAAAACTGTTTTTT. It translates to CASTTGGEGFNEKLFF.